The clone carrying this TCR beta chain was observed a few times. Its antigen is not known. V was cut by 6 bases and J by 1 base, with 25 bases left in between. This CDR3 comprises 18 residues. From 400 to 450 ng of RNA, a library with molecular barcoded alpha/delta and beta/gamma adaptors was made. TCRdb re-derived calls from the reads in MiXCR, one entry per CDR3 protein. The sample includes 93,000 or so distinct CDR3 sequences, around a fifth seen only once; the top ten take roughly an eighth. At the time of active disease, bone marrow was collected from every patient. This entry belongs to a study of read filtering for tumor transcriptome and immune sequencing. Study summary: After DNase treatment, RNA was made into whole-transcriptome libraries. RNA-seq yielded only about 75 to 1,400 TCR reads, IR-seq about 4.05 to 10.27 million. Findings of the study overall: Approximately 77% of IR-seq clonotypes had a single read, yet these held 3.5% to 4.5% of reads.

The receptor comes from a donor at least 40 years old with multiple myeloma. This chain links TRBV12-3 or TRBV12-4 with TRBJ2-7; tentative D call: TRBD1 (6 bases). Sequencing used a population of CD138-negative cells sorted from bone marrow. CDR3 nucleotides: TGTGCCAGCAGCCCGACCACCCCAAACAGGGACGGGTCCTACGAGCAGTACTTC. Encoded protein: CASSPTTPNRDGSYEQYF.